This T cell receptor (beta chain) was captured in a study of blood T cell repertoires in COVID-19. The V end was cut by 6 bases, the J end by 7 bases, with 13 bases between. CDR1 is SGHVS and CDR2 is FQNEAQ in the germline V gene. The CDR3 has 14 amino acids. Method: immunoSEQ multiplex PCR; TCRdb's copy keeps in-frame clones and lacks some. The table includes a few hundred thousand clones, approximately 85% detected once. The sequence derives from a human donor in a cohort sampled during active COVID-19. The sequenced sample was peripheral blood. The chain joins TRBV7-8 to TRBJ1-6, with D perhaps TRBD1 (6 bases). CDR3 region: CASSSDSLNSPLHF. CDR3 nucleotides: TGTGCCAGCAGTTCGGACAGTCTAAATTCACCCCTCCACTTT.